This T cell receptor (beta chain) appears in the sequencing data of a study of Ad26.COV2.S vaccination and SARS-CoV-2 variants. Germline loops: CDR1 SGHRS, CDR2 YFSETQ. The CDR3 is 14 amino acids. Germline trimming cut 9 bases from V and 6 bases from J; bases unmatched to any gene: 8. Here immunoSEQ multiplex PCR was the method, and the copy in TCRdb shows in-frame clones only, minus some. The sample lists about 280,000 clones, over 75% occurring once. As to treatment: approximately 18 received Ad26.COV2.S at low or high dose, single or two shots; five or six received placebo; per-sample allocation not given. The investigators took samples on day 63 after the first vaccine or placebo injection.

The sequence was collected from a person between 18 and 65 years old who received the Ad26.COV2.S COVID-19 vaccine or a placebo. This sequence joins TRBV5-1 and TRBJ2-2; 10 bases match TRBD1. Specimen: peripheral blood, collected in a trial of Ad26.COV2.S vaccine versus placebo. DNA for the CDR3: TGCGCCACTTCGGGACAGGGGATACCCGGGGAGCTGTTTTTT. Translation gives CATSGQGIPGELFF.